The next 18 T cell receptor beta chains were all read from a single sample in a study of blood T cell repertoires in COVID-19. Assay: immunoSEQ multiplex PCR; the TCRdb copy retains only in-frame clones and omits some. Of 150,000 to 200,000 clones in the sample, approximately 86% were seen once. The sample comprised peripheral blood. The receptors here all came from a man in his 60s with acute or convalescent COVID-19.

This clone was counted between two and nine times. CDR3 sequence (DNA): TGTGCCAGCAGCCAAGAAGACTTCAGGACTAGCGGGAGATATCGACGCTTCGAGCAGTACTTC. Protein sequence: CASSQEDFRTSGRYRRFEQYF. The rearrangement joins TRBV14 to TRBJ2-7; TRBD2 matches 13 bases. V shed 0 bases, J shed 6 bases, and the junction held 20 bases outside the gene matches. This CDR3 spans 21 amino acids. Germline V lookup: CDR1 SGHDN, CDR2 FVKESK.

The rearrangement joins TRBV7-8 to TRBJ1-1, with 8 nucleotides matching TRBD1. V shed 0 bases and J 4 bases; nucleotides not matched to a gene: 7. The CDR3 spans 16 residues. Looked up from germline, CDR1 is SGHVS and CDR2 is FQNEAQ. CDR3 sequence reads: CASSLAGQGSVTEAFF. In DNA form, the CDR3 reads TGTGCCAGCAGCTTAGCTGGACAGGGATCAGTCACTGAAGCTTTCTTT.

The chain uses TRBV4-2 and TRBJ2-3; D not certain. Trimming removed 0 bases at V and 2 bases at J, with 9 bases between. Germline V gene lookup returns CDR1 LGHNA and CDR2 YNFKEQ. The CDR3 has 15 amino acids. The CDR3 here is CASSQDPSYTDTQYF. The CDR3 bases are TGTGCCAGCAGCCAAGATCCCTCCTACACAGATACGCAGTATTTT.

V usage is TRBV6-5 and J usage is TRBJ2-5; tentatively, D is TRBD2 (6 bases). Germline V CDR1 and CDR2: MNHEY, SVGAGI. The CDR3 length is 13 residues. Trimming took 7 bases from V and 2 from J, leaving 11 bases between them. This chain's CDR3 is CASTVTRQETQYF. The CDR3 DNA follows: TGTGCCAGCACCGTGACTAGGCAAGAGACCCAGTACTTC.

The V call is TRBV7-3, the J call TRBJ1-4, with a weak D call TRBD1 (6 bases). V lost 3 bases to trimming and J lost 5 bases, with 22 bases between them. Germline CDR1 reads SGHTA; CDR2 reads FQGTGA. The CDR3 covers 18 residues. CDR3 nucleotide sequence: TGTGCCAGCAGCTTCCCCCTCATCCCGCGGGGGCTGAATGAAAAACTGTTTTTT. Its protein product is CASSFPLIPRGLNEKLFF.

The chain combines TRBV5-1 with TRBJ1-1; 8 positions agree with TRBD1. With 3 bases clipped from V and 5 bases from J, the junction kept 3 bases outside the gene matches. The CDR3 runs to 13 residues. Germline-derived CDR1 and CDR2 are SGHRS and YFSETQ. CDR3 amino acids: CASSSGGWTEAFF. CDR3 in DNA: TGCGCCAGCAGCTCAGGGGGCTGGACTGAAGCTTTCTTT.

The J gene is TRBJ2-5, the V gene TRBV19; possibly TRBD2 for D (5 bases). Trimming left V 3 bases short and J 5 bases short, with 13 bases between. Germline V gene sequence: CDR1 LNHDA, CDR2 SQIVND (reference sequence). CDR3 length: 14 residues. DNA of the CDR3: TGTGCCAGTAGTATCGGAGGCTGGAGTGAGACCCAGTACTTC. Amino acid sequence: CASSIGGWSETQYF.

The rearrangement uses TRBV5-1 and TRBJ2-5, with TRBD1 matching 7 bases. J gave up 2 bases and V 2 bases, and 3 bases lay outside the gene matches. Looked up from germline, CDR1 is SGHRS and CDR2 is YFSETQ. The CDR3 runs 14 residues. The CDR3 sequence: CASSFGTAQETQYF. CDR3 bases: TGCGCCAGCAGCTTCGGGACAGCTCAAGAGACCCAGTACTTC.

The chain uses TRBV19 and TRBJ2-7; 11 nucleotides match TRBD1. Germline CDR1 LNHDA, CDR2 SQIVND (reference sequence). There are 14 residues in the CDR3. Losses at the gene ends were 5 bases for V and 7 bases for J; bases not matched to a gene: 7. The DNA for the CDR3 is TGTGCCAGTAGTTTTGGACAGGGGGCGAGGGAGCAGTACTTC. Its translation is CASSFGQGAREQYF.

The chain combines TRBV5-1 with TRBJ1-6; 7 nucleotides align to TRBD1. J gave up 7 bases and V 4 bases, and 11 bases lay outside the gene matches. The CDR3 extends over 16 amino acids. The V gene's germline CDR1 is SGHRS and CDR2 YFSETQ. The CDR3 protein is CASSPTSGTENSPLHF. CDR3 DNA: TGCGCCAGCAGCCCAACTAGTGGGACAGAGAATTCACCCCTCCACTTT.

The V call is TRBV5-1, the J call TRBJ2-5, with a possible D match to TRBD2 (5 bases). Germline-derived CDR1 and CDR2 are SGHRS and YFSETQ. The CDR3 covers 14 residues. V lost 2 bases to trimming and J lost 2 bases, with 10 bases between them. The CDR3 spells CASSFSGIQETQYF. The CDR3 nucleotides read TGCGCCAGCAGCTTCTCGGGGATACAAGAGACCCAGTACTTC.

The V call is TRBV27, the J call TRBJ2-4; TRBD2 matches 7 bases. V shed 7 bases, J shed 0 bases, and the junction held 12 bases outside the gene matches. CDR1 is MNHEY, CDR2 SMNVEV, per germline (reference sequence). This CDR3 has 17 amino acids. The CDR3 is CASNLAETFLAKNIQYF. The CDR3 coding sequence is TGTGCCAGCAACCTAGCGGAGACCTTCCTAGCCAAAAACATTCAGTACTTC.

The V gene is TRBV29-1, the J gene TRBJ1-4; 12 positions agree with TRBD1. With V trimmed by 3 bases and J by 4 bases, 3 bases remained unmatched. Germline V gene lookup returns CDR1 SQVTM and CDR2 ANQGSEA. The CDR3 runs to 15 residues. The CDR3 DNA reads TGCAGCGTTGAGGGACAGGGGGCTGGTAATGAAAAACTGTTTTTT. Residues: CSVEGQGAGNEKLFF.

The V gene is TRBV24-1, the J gene TRBJ2-1; TRBD2 matches 12 bases. After removal of 5 bases from V and 6 bases from J, the junction contained 10 bases not matched to a gene. Germline CDR1 is KGHDR and CDR2 is SFDVKD. The CDR3 contains 17 residues. The CDR3, as DNA: TGTGCCACCAGTGCCCCCGGTAGGACTAGCGGGGCCAATGAGCAGTTCTTC. Protein sequence: CATSAPGRTSGANEQFF.

This chain joins TRBV15 and TRBJ2-1; 8 bases align to TRBD2. Germline V gives CDR1 LNHNV, CDR2 YYDKDF (reference sequence). The V segment lost 8 bases and the J segment 6 bases; nucleotides outside the gene matches: 9. This CDR3 region has 14 residues. CDR3 DNA: TGTGCCACCTTTTCCGGGAGGGCCCCCAATGAGCAGTTCTTC. This sequence encodes CATFSGRAPNEQFF. The whole variable domain, remainder taken from reference TRBV15 and TRBJ2-1, is DAMVIQNPRYQVTQFGKPVTLSCSQTLNHNVMYWYQQKSSQAPKLLFHYYDKDFNNEADTPDNFQSRRPNTSFCFLDIRSPGLGDTAMYLCATFSGRAPNEQFFGPGTRLTVL.

V usage is TRBV7-9 and J usage is TRBJ2-1; 8 bases are a match to TRBD1. CDR3 length: 16 amino acids. Germline lookup yields CDR1 SEHNR and CDR2 FQNEAQ (reference sequence). Trimming removed 2 bases from V and 2 bases from J; junction bases left unmatched: 5. The CDR3 sequence: CASSLNDRGTYNEQFF. Written as DNA, the CDR3 is TGTGCCAGCAGCTTAAATGACAGGGGCACCTACAATGAGCAGTTCTTC.

V usage is TRBV6-9 and J usage is TRBJ2-7; D remains unclear. V gave up 11 bases and J gave up 3 bases, with 14 bases separating them. Germline V lookup: CDR1 MNHGY, CDR2 SVAAGI. The CDR3 runs to 12 residues. Here the CDR3 DNA reads TGTGCCCCCCTGACGGGTGACTACGAGCAGTACTTC. Translation gives CAPLTGDYEQYF.

This chain joins TRBV7-6 and TRBJ2-7; D perhaps matches TRBD1 (6 bases). Trimming pared 5 bases from V and 4 bases from J, leaving 18 bases between. This CDR3 contains 15 residues. Germline assignment: CDR1 SGHVS and CDR2 FNYEAQ. The CDR3 is CASSPQQGFRYEQYF. The CDR3 DNA reads as TGTGCCAGCAGCCCCCAACAGGGTTTTCGATACGAGCAGTACTTC.